The rows below give T cell receptor beta chains drawn from one sample of a study of vaccination effects on CD4 cells after COVID-19. Antigens for these TCRs are unknown. Some clones are missing from TCRdb's copy, which holds only in-frame ones; the method was immunoSEQ multiplex PCR. The table includes 15,000 or so clones, approximately 82% detected once. The sequenced sample was CD4+ T cells from PBMCs cultured with SARS-CoV-2 spike peptides, obtained after COVID-19 vaccination. Receptors originate from a human donor who had a prior SARS-CoV-2 infection. CDR3s include the opening cysteine and the closing phenylalanine or tryptophan. The order of the fields is J gene, V gene, D gene, clone size, CDR3 protein, CDR3 DNA. A D gene is named only where the DNA matches it firmly. Rows give clone size only sometimes, using once, few, many, or a class for an expanded clone.

TRBJ2-5,TRBV20-1,NA,NA,CSASRRSVQETQYF,TGCAGTGCTAGTCGGCGGTCTGTACAAGAGACCCAGTACTTC
TRBJ2-4,TRBV5-5,NA,few,CASSLAGILSLAKNIQYF,TGTGCCAGCAGCTTGGCGGGGATTCTGAGTCTAGCCAAAAACATTCAGTACTTC
TRBJ2-5,TRBV7-2,NA,NA,CASSARTLTWRGMGETQYF,TGTGCCAGCAGCGCTCGGACACTGACATGGCGGGGTATGGGTGAGACCCAGTACTTC
TRBJ1-3,TRBV3-1/TRBV3-2,NA,NA,CASSQDGGGNTIYF,TGTGCCAGCAGCCAAGATGGGGGTGGAAACACCATATATTTT
TRBJ1-4,TRBV15,NA,few,CATSRGPEKLFF,TGTGCCACCAGCAGAGGACCGGAAAAACTGTTTTTT
TRBJ1-5,TRBV18,NA,NA,CASSPLRTGGNQPQHF,TGTGCCAGCTCACCACTACGGACGGGGGGAAATCAGCCCCAGCATTTT
TRBJ2-7,TRBV7-6,TRBD2,NA,CASSLAGLWGLGSLEQYF,TGTGCCAGCAGCTTAGCTGGCTTGTGGGGACTAGGATCACTCGAGCAGTACTTC
TRBJ1-1,TRBV5-1,NA,few,CASTPSPGGSEAFF,TGCGCCAGCACCCCGTCCCCGGGGGGCTCCGAAGCTTTCTTT
TRBJ2-5,TRBV7-2,NA,NA,CASSLGRGAETQYF,TGTGCCAGCAGCTTAGGTCGGGGGGCGGAGACCCAGTACTTC
TRBJ2-7,TRBV6-1,NA,NA,CASSEAPSGAYEQYF,TGTGCCAGCAGTGAAGCTCCGAGCGGCGCCTACGAGCAGTACTTC
TRBJ2-2,TRBV6-6,NA,NA,CASKYTVNTGELFF,TGTGCCAGCAAGTATACAGTAAACACCGGGGAGCTGTTTTTT
TRBJ2-3,TRBV13,TRBD2,NA,CASSSQAGGVTDTQYF,TGTGCCAGCAGCTCACAAGCGGGAGGGGTGACAGATACGCAGTATTTT
TRBJ1-1,TRBV14,NA,once,CASSQRMYGEAFF,TGTGCCAGCAGTCAAAGGATGTACGGTGAAGCTTTCTTT
TRBJ1-4,TRBV7-9,NA,NA,CASSLGGHPNEKLFF,TGTGCCAGCAGCTTAGGTGGCCACCCTAATGAAAAACTGTTTTTT
TRBJ1-1,TRBV27,NA,NA,CASSRQENTEAFF,TGTGCCAGCAGTCGACAGGAGAACACTGAAGCTTTCTTT
TRBJ1-1,TRBV3-1/TRBV3-2,NA,NA,CASSPTGNTEAFF,TGTGCCAGCAGCCCCACGGGGAACACTGAAGCTTTCTTT
TRBJ1-2,TRBV7-2,TRBD1,NA,CASSPRTGNNYGYTF,TGTGCCAGCAGCCCAAGGACAGGAAATAACTATGGCTACACCTTC
TRBJ2-2,TRBV2,TRBD2,few,CASRGTSGGNTGELFF,TGTGCCAGCAGGGGTACTAGCGGGGGTAACACCGGGGAGCTGTTTTTT
TRBJ2-7,TRBV20-1,NA,NA,CSAARYYEQYF,TGCAGTGCTGCCCGTTATTACGAGCAGTACTTC
TRBJ1-3,TRBV19,NA,NA,CASRKPGNTIYF,TGTGCCAGTAGGAAACCAGGAAACACCATATATTTT
TRBJ1-1,TRBV7-2,NA,NA,CASSFYGRRNTEAFF,TGTGCCAGCAGCTTCTATGGCCGAAGGAACACTGAAGCTTTCTTT
TRBJ2-3,TRBV15,NA,once,CATSRDPTDTQYF,TGTGCCACCAGCAGAGATCCCACAGATACGCAGTATTTT
TRBJ1-1,TRBV2,NA,once,CASSLGGRSTEAFF,TGTGCCAGCAGCCTCGGGGGTAGGAGCACTGAAGCTTTCTTT
TRBJ2-3,TRBV18,NA,NA,CASSPTTTTTDTQYF,TGTGCCAGCTCACCAACGACCACAACCACAGATACGCAGTATTTT
TRBJ2-7,TRBV5-1,NA,NA,CASSSGTYPYEQYF,TGCGCCAGCAGCTCCGGGACGTATCCCTACGAGCAGTACTTC
TRBJ2-1,TRBV21-1,NA,NA,CASSKVGRGTYNEQFF,NA
TRBJ2-1,TRBV7-3,NA,NA,CASSFSPVAGLSEQFF,TGTGCCAGCAGCTTCTCGCCCGTGGCGGGACTGTCGGAGCAGTTCTTC
TRBJ2-2,TRBV7-8,NA,few,CASSLSSSRYTGELFF,TGTGCCAGCAGCCTCTCTAGTTCTAGGTACACCGGGGAGCTGTTTTTT
TRBJ2-3,TRBV11-2,NA,NA,CASSMTVGDSTDTQYF,TGTGCCAGCAGCATGACGGTAGGGGATAGCACAGATACGCAGTATTTT
TRBJ2-7,TRBV7-8,NA,NA,CASSLYTGPVGYEQYF,TGTGCCAGCAGCTTATATACAGGGCCAGTAGGATACGAGCAGTACTTC
TRBJ2-3,TRBV30,NA,NA,CAWSDAVRGPRDTQYF,TGTGCCTGGAGCGATGCAGTCCGTGGCCCCCGGGATACGCAGTATTTT
TRBJ2-2,TRBV5-4,NA,few,CASRTATKPNTGELFF,TGTGCCAGCAGGACAGCAACGAAGCCTAACACCGGGGAGCTGTTTTTT
TRBJ2-7,TRBV5-1,NA,NA,CASSGGWQGKNEQYF,TGCGCCAGCAGCGGTGGTTGGCAGGGGAAAAACGAGCAGTACTTC
TRBJ1-6,TRBV6-5,NA,NA,CAGGSGRNSPLHF,TGTGCCGGGGGGTCTGGGCGGAATTCACCCCTCCACTTT
TRBJ2-5,TRBV5-6,NA,NA,CASSPWDTLVTQYF,TGTGCCAGCAGCCCGTGGGACACCTTGGTGACCCAGTACTTC
TRBJ1-1,TRBV5-4,NA,NA,CASSPLTENTEAFF,TGTGCCAGCAGCCCATTGACGGAGAACACTGAAGCTTTCTTT
TRBJ2-2,TRBV7-3,NA,NA,CASSLGGMVFF,TGTGCCAGCAGCTTAGGAGGGATGGTGTTTTTT
TRBJ2-5,TRBV28,NA,NA,CASSLFGGGGRKETQYF,TGTGCCAGCAGTTTATTCGGCGGTGGAGGTCGGAAAGAGACCCAGTACTTC
TRBJ1-2,TRBV4-1,NA,NA,CASSQDLVHPRFSYGYTF,TGCGCCAGCAGCCAAGATTTGGTCCACCCCCGATTCAGCTATGGCTACACCTTC
TRBJ2-3,TRBV7-2,TRBD2,NA,CASSSAGGGARVTQYF,TGTGCCAGCAGCTCCGCTGGCGGGGGGGCCCGGGTTACGCAGTATTTT
TRBJ2-1,TRBV9,TRBD2,NA,CASSRLLAGGQNEQFF,TGTGCCAGCAGCCGGTTACTAGCGGGAGGGCAAAATGAGCAGTTCTTC
TRBJ2-3,TRBV11-1,NA,NA,CASSVPSLGTDTQYF,TGTGCCAGCAGCGTACCATCTCTCGGCACAGATACGCAGTATTTT
TRBJ2-1,TRBV30,NA,NA,CAWSVIEGEQFF,TGTGCCTGGAGTGTCATTGAGGGGGAGCAGTTCTTC
TRBJ1-5,TRBV6-5,NA,NA,CASSRLQGRGQPQHF,TGTGCCAGCAGCCGCCTACAGGGACGGGGTCAGCCCCAGCATTTT
TRBJ1-1,TRBV11-3,TRBD1,NA,CASSPGQGRNTEAFF,TGTGCCAGCAGCCCGGGACAGGGAAGGAACACTGAAGCTTTCTTT
TRBJ2-3,TRBV7-8,TRBD2,NA,CASSSVGGRASTDTQYF,TGTGCCAGCAGCTCGGTGGGCGGGAGGGCTAGCACAGATACGCAGTATTTT
TRBJ2-5,TRBV19,NA,NA,CASSNMALETQYF,TGTGCCAGTAGTAATATGGCGTTAGAGACCCAGTACTTC
TRBJ2-7,TRBV19,NA,NA,CASSARLVMSGEQYF,TGTGCCAGTAGTGCCCGCCTAGTGATGTCGGGGGAGCAGTACTTC